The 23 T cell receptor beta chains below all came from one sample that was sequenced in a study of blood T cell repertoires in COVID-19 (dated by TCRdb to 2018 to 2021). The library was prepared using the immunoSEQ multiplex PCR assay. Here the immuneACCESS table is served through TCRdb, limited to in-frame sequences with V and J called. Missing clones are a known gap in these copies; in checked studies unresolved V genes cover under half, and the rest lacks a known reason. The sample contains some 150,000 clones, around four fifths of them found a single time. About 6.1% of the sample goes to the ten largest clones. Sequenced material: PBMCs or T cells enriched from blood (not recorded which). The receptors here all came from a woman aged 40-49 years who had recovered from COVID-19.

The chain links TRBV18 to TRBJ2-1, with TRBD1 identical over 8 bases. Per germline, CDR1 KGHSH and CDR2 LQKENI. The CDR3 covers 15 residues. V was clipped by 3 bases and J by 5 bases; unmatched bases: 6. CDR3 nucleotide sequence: TGTGCCAGCTCACCCGACAGGGGTCGTGACAATGAGCAGTTCTTC. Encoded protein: CASSPDRGRDNEQFF.

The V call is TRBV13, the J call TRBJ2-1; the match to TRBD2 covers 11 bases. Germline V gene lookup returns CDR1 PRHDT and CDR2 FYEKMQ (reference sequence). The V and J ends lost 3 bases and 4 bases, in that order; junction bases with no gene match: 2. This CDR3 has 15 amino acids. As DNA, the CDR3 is TGTGCCAGCAGCTTTGGACTAGCGGGTTACAATGAGCAGTTCTTC. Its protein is CASSFGLAGYNEQFF.

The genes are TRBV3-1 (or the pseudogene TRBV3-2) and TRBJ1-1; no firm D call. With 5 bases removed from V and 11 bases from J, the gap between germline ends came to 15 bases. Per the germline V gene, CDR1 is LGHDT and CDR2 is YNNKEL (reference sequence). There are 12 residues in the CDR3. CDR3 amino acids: CASSSAGEWAFF. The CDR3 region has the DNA TGTGCCAGCAGCTCCGCCGGGGAGTGGGCTTTCTTT.

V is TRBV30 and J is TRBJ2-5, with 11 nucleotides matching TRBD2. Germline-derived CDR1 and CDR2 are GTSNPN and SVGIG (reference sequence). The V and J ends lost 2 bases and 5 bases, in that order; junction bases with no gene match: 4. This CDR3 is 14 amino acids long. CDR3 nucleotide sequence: TGTGCCTGGAGTACGGTAGCGGGGGGGGAGACCCAGTACTTC. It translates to CAWSTVAGGETQYF.

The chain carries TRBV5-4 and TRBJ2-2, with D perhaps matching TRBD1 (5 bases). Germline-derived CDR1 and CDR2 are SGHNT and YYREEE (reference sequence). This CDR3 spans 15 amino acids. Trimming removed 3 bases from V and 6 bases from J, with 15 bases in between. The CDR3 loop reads CASSYTRGTAGELFF. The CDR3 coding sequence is TGTGCCAGCAGCTATACAAGGGGCACGGCCGGGGAGCTGTTTTTT.

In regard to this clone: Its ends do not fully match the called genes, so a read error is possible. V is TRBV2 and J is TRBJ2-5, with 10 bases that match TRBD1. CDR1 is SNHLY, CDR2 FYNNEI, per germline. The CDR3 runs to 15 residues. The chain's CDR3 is CLQLDWGDRGETQYF. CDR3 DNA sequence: TGCCTCCAGCTTGATTGGGGGGACAGGGGTGAGACCCAGTACTTC.

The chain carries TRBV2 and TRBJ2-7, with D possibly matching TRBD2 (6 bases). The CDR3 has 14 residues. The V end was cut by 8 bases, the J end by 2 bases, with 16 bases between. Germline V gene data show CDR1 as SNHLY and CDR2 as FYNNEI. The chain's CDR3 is CASLPARETYEQYF. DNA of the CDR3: TGTGCCAGCCTACCTGCGCGGGAAACCTACGAGCAGTACTTC.

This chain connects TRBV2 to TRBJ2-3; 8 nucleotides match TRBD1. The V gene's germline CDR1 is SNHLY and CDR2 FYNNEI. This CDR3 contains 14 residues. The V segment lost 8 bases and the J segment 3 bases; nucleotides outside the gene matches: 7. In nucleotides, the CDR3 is TGTGCCAGCGAGCCAGGGGGCGCAACAGATACGCAGTATTTT. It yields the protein CASEPGGATDTQYF. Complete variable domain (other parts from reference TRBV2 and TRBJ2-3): EPEVTQTPSHQVTQMGQEVILRCVPISNHLYFYWYRQILGQKVEFLVSFYNNEISEKSEIFDDQFSVERPDGSNFTLKIRSTKLEDSAMYFCASEPGGATDTQYFGPGTRLTVL.

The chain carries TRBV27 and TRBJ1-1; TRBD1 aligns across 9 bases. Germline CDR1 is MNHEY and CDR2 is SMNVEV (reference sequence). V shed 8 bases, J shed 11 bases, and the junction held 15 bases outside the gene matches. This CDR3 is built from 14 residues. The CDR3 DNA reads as TGTGCCAGCCGCATCGGGGGACAGGGCGTACCGGCTTTCTTT. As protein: CASRIGGQGVPAFF.

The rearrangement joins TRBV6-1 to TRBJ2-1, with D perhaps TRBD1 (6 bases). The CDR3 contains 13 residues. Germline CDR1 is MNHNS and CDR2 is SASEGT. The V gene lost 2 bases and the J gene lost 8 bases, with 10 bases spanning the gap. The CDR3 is CASSEKGTHEQFF. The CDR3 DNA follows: TGTGCCAGCAGTGAAAAGGGGACACATGAGCAGTTCTTC.

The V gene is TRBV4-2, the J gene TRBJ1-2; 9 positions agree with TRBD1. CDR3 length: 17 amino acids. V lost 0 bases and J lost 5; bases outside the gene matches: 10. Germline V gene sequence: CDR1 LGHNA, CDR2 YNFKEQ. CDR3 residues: CASSQDRGTGLPYGYTF. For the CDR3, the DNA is TGTGCCAGCAGCCAAGACCGAGGGACAGGGTTGCCGTATGGCTACACCTTC.

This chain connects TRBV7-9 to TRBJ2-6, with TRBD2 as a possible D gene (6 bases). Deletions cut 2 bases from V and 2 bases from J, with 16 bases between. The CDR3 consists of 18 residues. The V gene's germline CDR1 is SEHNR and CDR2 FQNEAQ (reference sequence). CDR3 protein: CASSLWRGNPPGANVLTF. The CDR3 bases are TGTGCCAGCAGCTTATGGCGGGGTAACCCTCCTGGGGCCAACGTCCTGACTTTC.

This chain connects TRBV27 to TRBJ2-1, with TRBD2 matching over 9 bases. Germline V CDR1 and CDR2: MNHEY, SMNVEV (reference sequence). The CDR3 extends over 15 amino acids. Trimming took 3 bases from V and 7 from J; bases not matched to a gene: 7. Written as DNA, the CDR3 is TGTGCCAGCAGTTTCGCGGGGGGGCTTATGAATGAGCAGTTCTTC. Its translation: CASSFAGGLMNEQFF.

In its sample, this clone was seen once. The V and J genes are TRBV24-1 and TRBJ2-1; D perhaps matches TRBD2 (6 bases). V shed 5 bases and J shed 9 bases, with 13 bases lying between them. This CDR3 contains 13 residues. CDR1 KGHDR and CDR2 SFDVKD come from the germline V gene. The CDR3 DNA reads TGTGCCACCAGTGGCGGGATTTCGCTTGAGCAGTTCTTC. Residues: CATSGGISLEQFF.

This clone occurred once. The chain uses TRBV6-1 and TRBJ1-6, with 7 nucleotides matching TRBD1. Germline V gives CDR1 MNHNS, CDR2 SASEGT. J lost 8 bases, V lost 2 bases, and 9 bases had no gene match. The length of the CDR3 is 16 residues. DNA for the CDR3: TGTGCCAGCAGTGAACCCCTACAGGGGATGGATTCACCCCTCCACTTT. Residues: CASSEPLQGMDSPLHF.

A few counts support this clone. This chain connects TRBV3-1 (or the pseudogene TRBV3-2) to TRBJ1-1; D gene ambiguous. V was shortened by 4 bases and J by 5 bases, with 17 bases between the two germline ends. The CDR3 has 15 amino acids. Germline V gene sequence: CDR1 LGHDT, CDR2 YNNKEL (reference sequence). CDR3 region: CASSRNMQRKTEAFF. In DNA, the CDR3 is TGTGCCAGCAGCCGGAACATGCAGCGAAAGACTGAAGCTTTCTTT.

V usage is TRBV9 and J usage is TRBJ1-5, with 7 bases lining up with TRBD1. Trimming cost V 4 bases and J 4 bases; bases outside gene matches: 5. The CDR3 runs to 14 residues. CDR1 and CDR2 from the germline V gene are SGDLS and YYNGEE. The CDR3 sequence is CASSPTGVNQPQHF. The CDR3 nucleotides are TGTGCCAGCAGCCCTACAGGGGTGAATCAGCCCCAGCATTTT.

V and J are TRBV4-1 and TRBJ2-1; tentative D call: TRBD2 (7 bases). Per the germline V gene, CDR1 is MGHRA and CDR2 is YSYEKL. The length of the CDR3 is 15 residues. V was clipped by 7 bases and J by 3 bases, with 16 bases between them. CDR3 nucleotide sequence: TGCGCCAGCACAAGGGGGGGAGGAGTCTACAATGAGCAGTTCTTC. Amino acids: CASTRGGGVYNEQFF.

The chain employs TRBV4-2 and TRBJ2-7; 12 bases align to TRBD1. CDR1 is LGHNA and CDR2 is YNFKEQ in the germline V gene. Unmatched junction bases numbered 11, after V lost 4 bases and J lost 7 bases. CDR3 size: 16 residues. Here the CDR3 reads CASSRSEGQGAGEQYF. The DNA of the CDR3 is TGTGCCAGCAGCCGTTCTGAGGGACAGGGGGCAGGGGAGCAGTACTTC.

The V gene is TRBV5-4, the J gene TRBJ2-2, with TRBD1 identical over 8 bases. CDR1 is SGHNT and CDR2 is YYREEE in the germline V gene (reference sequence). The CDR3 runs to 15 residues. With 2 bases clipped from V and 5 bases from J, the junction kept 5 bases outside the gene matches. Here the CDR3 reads CASSLVTGVTGELFF. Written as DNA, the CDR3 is TGTGCCAGCAGCTTAGTGACAGGGGTTACCGGGGAGCTGTTTTTT.

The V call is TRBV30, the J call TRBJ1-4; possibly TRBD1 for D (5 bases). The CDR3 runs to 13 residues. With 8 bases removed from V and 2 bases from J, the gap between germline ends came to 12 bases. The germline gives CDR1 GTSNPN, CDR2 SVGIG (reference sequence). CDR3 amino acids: CATGGSTNEKLFF. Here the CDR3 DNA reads TGTGCCACCGGGGGATCGACTAATGAAAAACTGTTTTTT.

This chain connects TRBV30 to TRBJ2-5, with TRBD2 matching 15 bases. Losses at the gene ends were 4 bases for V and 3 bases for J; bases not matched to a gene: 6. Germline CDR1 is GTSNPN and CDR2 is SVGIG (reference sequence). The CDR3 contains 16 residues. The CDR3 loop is CAWKGLAGGPEETQYF. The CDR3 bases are TGTGCCTGGAAGGGACTAGCGGGGGGACCCGAAGAGACCCAGTACTTC.

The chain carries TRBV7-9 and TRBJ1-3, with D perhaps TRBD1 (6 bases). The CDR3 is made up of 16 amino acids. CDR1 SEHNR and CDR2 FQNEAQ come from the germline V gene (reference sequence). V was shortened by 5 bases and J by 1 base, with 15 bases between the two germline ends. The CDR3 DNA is TGTGCCAGCAGCCCCCGAGGACAGACTTCTGGAAACACCATATATTTT. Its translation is CASSPRGQTSGNTIYF.